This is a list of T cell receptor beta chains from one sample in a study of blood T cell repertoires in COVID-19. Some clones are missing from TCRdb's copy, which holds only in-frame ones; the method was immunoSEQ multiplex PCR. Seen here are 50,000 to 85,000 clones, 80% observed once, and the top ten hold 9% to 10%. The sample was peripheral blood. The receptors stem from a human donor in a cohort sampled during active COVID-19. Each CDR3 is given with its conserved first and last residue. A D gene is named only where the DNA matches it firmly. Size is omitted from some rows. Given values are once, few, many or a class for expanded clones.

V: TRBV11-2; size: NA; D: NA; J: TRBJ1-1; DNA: TGTGCCAGCAGCTTAGAACAGGGTGTGAACACTGAAGCTTTCTTT; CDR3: CASSLEQGVNTEAFF
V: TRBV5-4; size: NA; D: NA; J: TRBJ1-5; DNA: TGTGCCAGCAGCTTGTCGGGGGGCTGGTATAGCAATCAGCCCCAGCATTTT; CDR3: CASSLSGGWYSNQPQHF
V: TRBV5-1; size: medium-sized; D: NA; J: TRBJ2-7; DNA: TGCGCCAGCAGCTTGGTGGCCCCCCGCGAGCAGTACTTC; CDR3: CASSLVAPREQYF
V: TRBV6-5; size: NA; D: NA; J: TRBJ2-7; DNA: TGTGCCAGCGAACTTGTAGACGAGCAGTACTTC; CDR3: CASELVDEQYF
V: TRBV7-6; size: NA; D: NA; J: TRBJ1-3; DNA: TGTGCCAGCAGCTTAGCGTCAGGGGCTGGAAACACCATATATTTT; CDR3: CASSLASGAGNTIYF
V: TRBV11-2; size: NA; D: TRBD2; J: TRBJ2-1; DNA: TGTGCCAGCAGCTCCTCCTTGACTAGCGGGAGATGGAGTGAGCAGTTCTTC; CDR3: CASSSSLTSGRWSEQFF
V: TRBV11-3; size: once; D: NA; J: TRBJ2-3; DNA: TGTGCCAGCAGCTTGGACTCGAGGGATACGCAGTATTTT; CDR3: CASSLDSRDTQYF
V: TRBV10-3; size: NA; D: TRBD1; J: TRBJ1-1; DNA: TGTGCCATCCGACAGGGACCAACTGAAGCTTTCTTT; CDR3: CAIRQGPTEAFF
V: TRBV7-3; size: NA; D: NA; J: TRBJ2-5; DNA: TGTGCCAGCAGCCCCTCGGGCAGGGGCGAGACCCAGTACTTC; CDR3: CASSPSGRGETQYF
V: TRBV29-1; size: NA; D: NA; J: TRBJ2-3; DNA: TGCAGCGTTGCAACTAGCCTTAATACGCAGTATTTT; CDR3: CSVATSLNTQYF
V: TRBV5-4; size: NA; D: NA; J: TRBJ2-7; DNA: TGTGCCAGCAGCCAAGAAACTGACCGGGGAGAGCAGTACTTC; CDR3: CASSQETDRGEQYF
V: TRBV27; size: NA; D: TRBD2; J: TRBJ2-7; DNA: TGTGCCAGTAAGAGTAGCGGGAGTCACGACGAGCAGTACTTC; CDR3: CASKSSGSHDEQYF
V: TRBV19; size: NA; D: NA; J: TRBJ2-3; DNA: TGTGCCAGTAGTTGGAGGGATACGCAGTATTTT; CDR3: CASSWRDTQYF
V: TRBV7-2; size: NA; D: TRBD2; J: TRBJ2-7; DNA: TGTGCCAGCAGCTTAGACCCCGGGGGACTAGTCTCGTCCCCCTACGAGCAGTACTTC; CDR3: CASSLDPGGLVSSPYEQYF
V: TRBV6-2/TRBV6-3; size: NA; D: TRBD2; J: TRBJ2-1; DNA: TGTGCCAGCAGTGCCCAGACTAGCGGGCTTTACAATGAGCAGTTCTTC; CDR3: CASSAQTSGLYNEQFF
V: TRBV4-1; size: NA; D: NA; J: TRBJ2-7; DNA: TGCGCCAGCAGCCAAGAAGTGGACATTCTCTACGAGCAGTACTTC; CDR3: CASSQEVDILYEQYF
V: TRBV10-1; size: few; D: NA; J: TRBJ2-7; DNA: TGCGCCAGCAGTGAGTCGCCTAGCCCTTCCTACGAGCAGTACTTC; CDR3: CASSESPSPSYEQYF
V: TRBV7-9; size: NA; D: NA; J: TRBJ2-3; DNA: TGTGCCAGCAGCCCAGGACAGGGAGGGAGCACAGATACGCAGTATTTT; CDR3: CASSPGQGGSTDTQYF
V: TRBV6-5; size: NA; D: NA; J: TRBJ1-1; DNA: TGTGCCAGCAGTTACTCCGGGGCGCGGGGCACTGAAGCTTTCTTT; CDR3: CASSYSGARGTEAFF
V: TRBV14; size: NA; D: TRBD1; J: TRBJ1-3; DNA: TGTGCCAGCAGCCAAGATCTCCCGGGACAGGGCAACACCATATATTTT; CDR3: CASSQDLPGQGNTIYF